The 14 T cell receptor beta chains below all came from one sample that was sequenced in a study of blood T cell repertoires in COVID-19. The table came from immunoSEQ multiplex PCR; TCRdb's copy has only in-frame clones and leaves some out. This table has roughly 250,000 clones, just over 90% appearing once. The specimen sequenced was PBMCs or T cells enriched from blood (not recorded which). The receptors here all came from a young woman who had recovered from COVID-19.

The CDR3 reads CASSIAGGSYEQYF. CDR3 nucleotide sequence: TGTGCCAGTAGTATAGCGGGGGGGTCTTACGAGCAGTACTTC. The V call is TRBV19, the J call TRBJ2-7, with TRBD2 matching over 8 bases. CDR3 length equals 14 residues. The germline V gene encodes CDR1 LNHDA and CDR2 SQIVND (reference sequence). V trimming: 1 base; J trimming: 4 bases; junction bases outside the gene matches: 3. The whole variable domain, filled in from reference TRBV19 and TRBJ2-7, reads DGGITQSPKYLFRKEGQNVTLSCEQNLNHDAMYWYRQDPGQGLRLIYYSQIVNDFQKGDIAEGYSVSREKKESFPLTVTSAQKNPTAFYLCASSIAGGSYEQYFGPGTRLTVT.

The V call is TRBV3-1 (or the pseudogene TRBV3-2), the J call TRBJ2-1, with 7 positions matching TRBD2. Germline V gene data show CDR1 as LGHDT and CDR2 as YNNKEL (reference sequence). CDR3 length equals 18 residues. Trimming at V came to 3 bases and at J to 0 bases, leaving 11 bases not matched to a gene. CDR3 nucleotides: TGTGCCAGCAGCCACCCCCGCCGTACTAGCGACTCCTACAATGAGCAGTTCTTC. Encoded protein: CASSHPRRTSDSYNEQFF.

This clone occurred once. The chain uses TRBV10-3 and TRBJ2-5; TRBD1 aligns across 12 bases. CDR1 is ENHRY, CDR2 SYGVKD, per germline. This CDR3 is built from 16 residues. Germline trimming cut 2 bases from V and 5 bases from J; bases unmatched to any gene: 6. The CDR3 bases are TGTGCCATCAGTGAGCTGGGACAGGGGGCGGAGGAGACCCAGTACTTC. Its translation: CAISELGQGAEETQYF.

V usage is TRBV27 and J usage is TRBJ2-4; a weak D match, TRBD1 (5 bases). Trimming took 4 bases from V and 6 from J, leaving 10 bases between them. This CDR3 comprises 13 residues. Germline-derived CDR1 and CDR2 are MNHEY and SMNVEV (reference sequence). The CDR3 DNA reads TGTGCCAGCAGTTCACGACAGCGAAACATTCAGTACTTC. This gives the protein CASSSRQRNIQYF.

The sample holds a few counts of this clone. CDR3 amino acids: CATSEFTDRGYEQYF. DNA of the CDR3: TGTGCCACCAGTGAATTCACCGACAGGGGGTACGAGCAGTACTTC. The gene calls are TRBV24-1 and TRBJ2-7, with 9 bases matching TRBD1. This CDR3 has 15 amino acids. Per germline, CDR1 KGHDR and CDR2 SFDVKD. V lost 4 bases and J lost 4; bases outside the gene matches: 7.

V and J are TRBV29-1 and TRBJ1-2; 8 bases fit TRBD1. Per germline, CDR1 SQVTM and CDR2 ANQGSEA. The V segment lost 4 bases and the J segment 9 bases; nucleotides outside the gene matches: 10. CDR3 length: 13 amino acids. The CDR3 reads CSVGFGQGQSYTF. In nucleotides, the CDR3 is TGCAGCGTTGGATTTGGACAGGGCCAGAGCTACACCTTC.

V usage is TRBV6-1 and J usage is TRBJ1-5, with D unclear. This CDR3 comprises 15 residues. V lost 1 base and J 3 bases, leaving 10 bases between the germline ends. CDR1 and CDR2 from the germline V gene are MNHNS and SASEGT. CDR3 coding DNA: TGTGCCAGCAGTGAAGTGGAGGGATTCAATCAGCCCCAGCATTTT. Amino acid sequence: CASSEVEGFNQPQHF.

The chain joins TRBV5-4 to TRBJ1-6, with TRBD1 identical over 8 bases. CDR3 size: 16 residues. V shed 0 bases, J shed 8 bases, and the junction held 7 bases outside the gene matches. Per germline, CDR1 SGHNT and CDR2 YYREEE (reference sequence). CDR3 loop: CASSLEPGQAYSPLHF. In DNA form, the CDR3 reads TGTGCCAGCAGCTTGGAGCCGGGACAGGCCTATTCACCCCTCCACTTT.

The rearrangement uses TRBV9 and TRBJ2-5; 8 bases are shared with TRBD2. CDR1 is SGDLS and CDR2 is YYNGEE in the germline V gene. The V segment lost 4 bases and the J segment 5 bases; nucleotides outside the gene matches: 10. The CDR3 covers 15 residues. The CDR3, as DNA: TGTGCCAGCAGCCCCCGAGCGGGAGTGGGGGAGACCCAGTACTTC. This translates into CASSPRAGVGETQYF.

The rearrangement uses TRBV6-2 or TRBV6-3 and TRBJ1-1, with a weak D call TRBD1 (6 bases). With 5 bases removed from V and 8 bases from J, the gap between germline ends came to 18 bases. Germline V gene lookup returns CDR1 MNHEY and CDR2 SVGEGT. The CDR3 has 14 residues. In DNA form, the CDR3 reads TGTGCCAGCAGTGACCCGCACAGGGTTTGGGAAGCTTTCTTT. It yields the protein CASSDPHRVWEAFF.

J is TRBJ2-1 and V is TRBV10-3; TRBD2 matches 12 bases. The junction had 5 bases not matched to a gene; V was cut back by 7 bases and J by 10 bases. The CDR3 has 13 amino acids. CDR1 ENHRY and CDR2 SYGVKD come from the germline V gene. CDR3 DNA sequence: TGTGCCATCACTAGCGGGGGGGCAGGAGAGCAGTTCTTC. Amino acids: CAITSGGAGEQFF.

The CDR3 spells CAISETETSGMGDTQYF. CDR3 nucleotide sequence: TGTGCCATCAGTGAGACCGAGACTAGCGGGATGGGAGATACGCAGTATTTT. The rearrangement joins TRBV10-3 to TRBJ2-3; 11 bases line up with TRBD2. Germline V gene sequence: CDR1 ENHRY, CDR2 SYGVKD. This CDR3 comprises 17 residues. The V and J ends lost 2 bases and 5 bases, in that order; junction bases with no gene match: 9.

The genes are TRBV5-1 and TRBJ1-4; the D is unclear. Germline V lookup: CDR1 SGHRS, CDR2 YFSETQ. Trimming took off 1 base at V and 0 bases at J, with 13 bases between the two ends. There are 17 residues in the CDR3. The CDR3 nucleotides read TGCGCCAGCAGCTTGTGGACTCACAAAGCAACTAATGAAAAACTGTTTTTT. This translates into CASSLWTHKATNEKLFF.

This chain connects TRBV24-1 to TRBJ2-3; 7 positions match TRBD1. The germline gives CDR1 KGHDR, CDR2 SFDVKD. The V segment lost 9 bases and the J segment 3 bases; nucleotides outside the gene matches: 5. The CDR3 runs to 13 residues. The CDR3 region is CATRGGATDTQYF. CDR3 bases: TGTGCCACCCGAGGGGGCGCAACAGATACGCAGTATTTT.